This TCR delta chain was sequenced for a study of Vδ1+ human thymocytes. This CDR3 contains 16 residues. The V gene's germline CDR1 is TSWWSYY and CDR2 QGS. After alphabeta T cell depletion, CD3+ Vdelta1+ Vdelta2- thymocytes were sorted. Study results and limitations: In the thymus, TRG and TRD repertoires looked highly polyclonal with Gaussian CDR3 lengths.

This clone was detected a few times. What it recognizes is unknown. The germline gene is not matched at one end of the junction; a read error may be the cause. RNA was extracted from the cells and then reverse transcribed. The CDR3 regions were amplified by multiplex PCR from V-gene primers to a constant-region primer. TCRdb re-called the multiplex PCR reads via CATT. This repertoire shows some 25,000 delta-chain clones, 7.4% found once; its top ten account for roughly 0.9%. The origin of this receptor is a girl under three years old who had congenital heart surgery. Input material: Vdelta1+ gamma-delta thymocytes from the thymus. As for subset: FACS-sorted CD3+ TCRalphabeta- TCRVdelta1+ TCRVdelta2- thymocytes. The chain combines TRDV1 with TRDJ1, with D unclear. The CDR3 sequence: CALGEPRGGHTGKLIF. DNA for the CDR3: TGTGCTCTTGGGGAACCGCGGGGTGGTCACACCGGTAAACTCATCTTT.